This T cell receptor (beta chain) was recovered during a study of T cell clones after liver transplantation. Study in general: Third-party-reactive TCRbeta sequences from pre-transplant mixed lymphocyte reactions served as antigen-independent comparators.

CDR3 size: 19 residues. The repertoire was sequenced with immunoSEQ multiplex PCR; TCRdb's copy has only in-frame clones and lacks some. The sample holds about 45,000 clones, roughly 84% seen once. This chain joins TRBV21-1 and TRBJ1-2; the table's D call of TRBD1 was not tested on the DNA. TRBV21-1 has pseudogene status. The sequencing here drew on CD4+ T cells from blood, taken 24 months after liver transplant. The TCR was taken from a human patient who received a liver transplant. Part of the T cell pool may stem from the graft donor. The CDR3 here is CASSKLGGGGRTGQNGYTF. In DNA form, the CDR3 reads TGTGCCAGCAGCAAATTGGGGGGTGGGGGACGGACAGGGCAGAATGGCTACACCTTC.